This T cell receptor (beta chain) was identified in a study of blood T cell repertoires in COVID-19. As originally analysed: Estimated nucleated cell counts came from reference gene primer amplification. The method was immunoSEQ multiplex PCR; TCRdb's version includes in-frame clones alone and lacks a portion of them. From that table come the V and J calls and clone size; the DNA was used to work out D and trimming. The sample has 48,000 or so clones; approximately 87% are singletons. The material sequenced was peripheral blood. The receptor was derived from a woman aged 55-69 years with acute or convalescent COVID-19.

The DNA of the CDR3 is TGTGCCAGCAGTGGACAGGGTTTGGGCAATCAGCCCCAGCATTTT. This sequence encodes CASSGQGLGNQPQHF. The chain employs TRBV27 and TRBJ1-5; 8 bases fit TRBD1. Germline V gene data show CDR1 as MNHEY and CDR2 as SMNVEV (reference sequence). V shed 5 bases, J shed 2 bases, and the junction held 5 bases outside the gene matches. The CDR3 covers 15 residues.